This record covers a single T cell receptor beta chain. What it binds is unknown. The germline V gene encodes CDR1 SGHTA and CDR2 FQGNSA. V gave up 5 bases and J gave up 2 bases, with 16 bases separating them. This CDR3 contains 15 residues. This entry comes from a study of cytomegalovirus exposure and HLA in healthy donors. General observations from the study: A missense variant in DCLRE1C was later tied to TCR beta V- and J-gene trimming.

Vbeta (60) and Jbeta (13) primers were used in the PCR. Sequencing used immunoSEQ multiplex PCR; TCRdb keeps in-frame clones, though not all of them. This specimen shows 95,000 to 150,000 clones; the ten leading clones hold about 2.2%. The chain combines TRBV7-2 with TRBJ2-7, with unresolved D. This clonotype was obtained from a man in his forties in good health and CMV-seronegative. Sequenced: PBMCs. The CDR3 sequence: CASSLAAVVPYEQYF. CDR3 nucleotide sequence: TGTGCCAGCAGCCTTGCCGCGGTGGTCCCCTACGAGCAGTACTTC. Using reference TRBV7-2 and TRBJ2-7 for the parts outside the CDR3, the full variable domain is GAGVSQSPSNKVTEKGKDVELRCDPISGHTALYWYRQSLGQGLEFLIYFQGNSAPDKSGLPSDRFSAERTGGSVSTLTIQRTQQEDSAVYLCASSLAAVVPYEQYFGPGTRLTVT.